What follows are 4 T cell receptor beta chains derived from one specimen sequenced in a study of blood T cell repertoires in COVID-19. Measured with immunoSEQ multiplex PCR; TCRdb has only the in-frame clones, and not every one. The table lists a few hundred thousand clones, 70% to 80% of them singletons. Sequencing was done on a sample of peripheral blood. The receptors originated from a woman of 80 years or more with acute or convalescent COVID-19.

This clone was observed a handful of times. The chain uses TRBV6-5 and TRBJ1-4; TRBD1 might be the D (5 bases). Germline CDR1 MNHEY, CDR2 SVGAGI. V lost 6 bases, J lost 0 bases, and 11 bases lay in between. The CDR3 totals 15 residues. The CDR3 loop is CASRAGFSTNEKLFF. DNA of the CDR3: TGTGCCAGCAGGGCAGGGTTTTCAACTAATGAAAAACTGTTTTTT.

This clone has more than one count but fewer than ten. The chain links TRBV15 to TRBJ2-5, with D tentatively TRBD2 (5 bases). The V end lost 5 bases, the J end lost 5 bases, and 21 bases lay between the germline ends. The CDR3 contains 16 residues. Germline V gives CDR1 LNHNV, CDR2 YYDKDF (reference sequence). The CDR3 DNA reads as TGTGCCACCAGCCGCCAATCAGTGGCTAGAGGGGAGACCCAGTACTTC. Translating gives CATSRQSVARGETQYF.

In DNA, the CDR3 is TGTGCTAGTGGTTTGCCCTCGAACACCGGGGAGCTGTTTTTT. This codes for CASGLPSNTGELFF. V and J are TRBV12-5 and TRBJ2-2; no clear D gene. CDR1 is LGHNT and CDR2 is FRNRAP in the germline V gene. V lost 2 bases to trimming and J lost 0 bases, with 4 bases between them. The CDR3 spans 14 residues.

The V and J genes are TRBV19 and TRBJ2-2; D is unresolved. V dropped 3 bases and J dropped 6 bases, with 17 bases sitting between them. The CDR3 runs to 16 residues. Germline V gene sequence: CDR1 LNHDA, CDR2 SQIVND (reference sequence). As DNA, the CDR3 is TGTGCCAGTAGTATCCCTCCGCGCAGTGGAGCCGGGGAGCTGTTTTTT. Its translation is CASSIPPRSGAGELFF.